Reported below is one T cell receptor (beta chain). Generated by immunoSEQ multiplex PCR, the TCRdb table keeps only in-frame clones and is missing some. The sample lists about 36,000 clones, approximately 76% occurring once. This sample stems from a study of OX40 agonist ivuxolimab in advanced cancers. Germline assignment: CDR1 MNHNS and CDR2 SASEGT. This CDR3 has 12 amino acids. V lost 5 bases, J lost 10 bases, and 12 bases lay in between. This sequence originates from an adult with an advanced solid tumor such as melanoma, head and neck, liver or kidney cancer. This chain uses TRBV6-1 with TRBJ2-1; D gene ambiguous. The sequencing here drew on CD4+ or CD8+ T cells sorted from blood, taken in a trial of the OX40 agonist ivuxolimab. CDR3: CASSRVGYEQFF. The DNA for the CDR3 is TGTGCCAGCAGTCGCGTCGGATACGAGCAGTTCTTC.